The following is a T cell receptor (beta chain) sequence with its context. These data belong to a study of control samples from healthy donors and cancer patients. Measured with immunoSEQ multiplex PCR; TCRdb has only the in-frame clones, and not every one. Here the sample spans more than 95,000 clones, approximately 87% being singletons. Germline trimming cut 2 bases from V and 5 bases from J; bases unmatched to any gene: 1. The CDR3 spans 13 residues. From germline, CDR1 is MNHNS and CDR2 SASEGT. This clonotype was sampled from a man between 60 and 75 years old in good health. Sequencing was done on a sample of blood. The chain combines TRBV6-1 with TRBJ1-1, with 8 bases lining up with TRBD1. Here the CDR3 DNA reads TGTGCCAGCAGTGAACGACAGGGGACTGAAGCTTTCTTT. Translation: CASSERQGTEAFF.